The 26 T cell receptor beta chains given below trace back to one sample, sequenced in a study of T cell responses to AZD1222 COVID-19 vaccine. Repertoires were generated with immunoSEQ multiplex PCR, while TCRdb's copy carries only in-frame clones and drops some. Altogether about 130,000 clones are present, 80% to 95% being singletons, with the ten largest covering approximately 6.8%. This specimen was peripheral blood, taken 28 days after the second AZD1222 dose. The source of these receptors is an adult who received the AZD1222 COVID-19 vaccine.

This clone was observed once. This chain joins TRBV28 and TRBJ1-1, with D unresolved. Germline lookup yields CDR1 MDHEN and CDR2 SYDVKM. V lost 7 bases to trimming and J lost 1 base, with 10 bases between them. The CDR3 is made up of 13 amino acids. The CDR3 nucleotides read TGTGCCAGCAATCTTACACCGAACACTGAAGCTTTCTTT. This encodes CASNLTPNTEAFF.

This chain connects TRBV6-5 to TRBJ1-6; D remains ambiguous. The germline V and J ends were trimmed by 2 bases and 10 bases, with 12 bases remaining between them. Germline values: CDR1 MNHEY, CDR2 SVGAGI. The CDR3 length is 14 residues. This CDR3 is CASSYLPARSPLHF. CDR3 nucleotide sequence: TGTGCCAGCAGTTACCTACCGGCGAGGTCACCCCTCCACTTT.

V gene TRBV9 combines with J gene TRBJ2-1, with D tentatively TRBD2 (6 bases). The CDR3 is made up of 15 amino acids. The germline V gene has CDR1 SGDLS and CDR2 YYNGEE. V was cut by 0 bases and J by 4 bases, with 11 bases left in between. The CDR3 DNA follows: TGTGCCAGCAGCGTAGCGTCGGGGACTTACAATGAGCAGTTCTTC. Its protein is CASSVASGTYNEQFF.

This clone is a singleton in its sample. V and J are TRBV28 and TRBJ2-1; D uncertain. The CDR3 is 14 residues long. The V gene's germline CDR1 is MDHEN and CDR2 SYDVKM. The V end was cut by 7 bases, the J end by 1 base, with 11 bases between. CDR3 bases: TGTGCCAGCAACGGCAGAGCTTCCTACAATGAGCAGTTCTTC. Amino acids: CASNGRASYNEQFF. The entire variable domain, with the rest obtained from reference TRBV28 and TRBJ2-1, is as follows: DVKVTQSSRYLVKRTGEKVFLECVQDMDHENMFWYRQDPGLGLRLIYFSYDVKMKEKGDIPEGYSVSREKKERFSLILESASTNQTSMYLCASNGRASYNEQFFGPGTRLTVL.

This chain connects TRBV7-4 to TRBJ1-2; the D is unclear. In germline, CDR1 is SGHVT, CDR2 SQSDAQ. The CDR3 is made up of 16 amino acids. V shed 2 bases and J shed 8 bases, with 21 bases lying between them. For the CDR3, the DNA is TGTGCCAGCAGCTTAAAGTTTCCACAGAGAAGGGTCGGCTACACCTTC. It codes for CASSLKFPQRRVGYTF.

The chain uses TRBV18 and TRBJ1-5, with no clear D. V lost 2 bases, J lost 3 bases, and 11 bases lay in between. Germline assignment: CDR1 KGHSH and CDR2 LQKENI. The CDR3 covers 15 residues. The CDR3 bases are TGTGCCAGCTCACCAGCCGGGTTAAACAATCAGCCCCAGCATTTT. Translation: CASSPAGLNNQPQHF.

The chain couples TRBV5-5 to TRBJ1-2; no clear D. The CDR3 covers 15 residues. Germline V gene lookup returns CDR1 SGHKS and CDR2 YYEKEE (reference sequence). The V end was cut by 0 bases, the J end by 1 base, with 10 bases between. The DNA for the CDR3 is TGTGCCAGCAGCTTGGAGGCAACTGATAACTATGGCTACACCTTC. Protein product: CASSLEATDNYGYTF.

V gene TRBV3-1 (or the pseudogene TRBV3-2) combines with J gene TRBJ2-1, with D perhaps matching TRBD2 (7 bases). Germline CDR1 LGHDT, CDR2 YNNKEL (reference sequence). The V and J ends lost 4 bases and 6 bases respectively, with 16 bases between them. The CDR3 is 15 amino acids. The CDR3, as DNA: TGTGCCAGCAGCCGCAATCAGGGGAGGGTCAATGAGCAGTTCTTC. Protein product: CASSRNQGRVNEQFF.

In this sample, this clone turned up once. This sequence joins TRBV19 and TRBJ2-1; D is possibly TRBD1 (5 bases). The germline gives CDR1 LNHDA, CDR2 SQIVND (reference sequence). Trimming stripped 3 bases from V and 0 bases from J, with 12 bases between. CDR3 size: 16 residues. CDR3 DNA: TGTGCCAGTAGTATCCCCCGACAGACCTCCTACAATGAGCAGTTCTTC. It encodes CASSIPRQTSYNEQFF. Full variable domain (rest looked up from reference TRBV19 and TRBJ2-1): DGGITQSPKYLFRKEGQNVTLSCEQNLNHDAMYWYRQDPGQGLRLIYYSQIVNDFQKGDIAEGYSVSREKKESFPLTVTSAQKNPTAFYLCASSIPRQTSYNEQFFGPGTRLTVL.

This clone is a singleton in its sample. This rearrangement joins TRBV5-1 to TRBJ2-7; D is unresolved. The CDR3 sequence is 13 residues long. V was pared by 3 bases and J by 7 bases, with 14 bases between. The germline V gene encodes CDR1 SGHRS and CDR2 YFSETQ. In nucleotides, the CDR3 is TGCGCCAGCAGCTCACCGGCCCCCCGGGAGCAGTACTTC. It is translated as CASSSPAPREQYF.

The V and J genes are TRBV18 and TRBJ1-4; D remains ambiguous. Germline loops: CDR1 KGHSH, CDR2 LQKENI. The V end was cut by 6 bases, the J end by 8 bases, with 10 bases between. CDR3 length equals 12 residues. In DNA, the CDR3 is TGTGCCAGCTCGCGACAACGGGAAAAACTGTTTTTT. Its protein is CASSRQREKLFF.

This rearrangement joins TRBV19 to TRBJ1-1; 7 positions match TRBD1. After removal of 4 bases from V and 6 bases from J, the junction contained 5 bases not matched to a gene. Germline V gene sequence: CDR1 LNHDA, CDR2 SQIVND (reference sequence). This CDR3 has 13 residues. The CDR3 DNA reads as TGTGCCAGTAGTACCCGACAGGGATCTGAAGCTTTCTTT. This gives the protein CASSTRQGSEAFF. Drawing the rest from reference TRBV19 and TRBJ1-1, the complete variable domain is DGGITQSPKYLFRKEGQNVTLSCEQNLNHDAMYWYRQDPGQGLRLIYYSQIVNDFQKGDIAEGYSVSREKKESFPLTVTSAQKNPTAFYLCASSTRQGSEAFFGQGTRLTVV.

This rearrangement joins TRBV7-3 to TRBJ2-5; 7 bases line up with TRBD1. V was pared by 5 bases and J by 5 bases, with 5 bases of the junction left unmatched. The CDR3 is made up of 13 amino acids. Looked up from germline, CDR1 is SGHTA and CDR2 is FQGTGA. This CDR3 reads CASSITGEETQYF. The CDR3 DNA follows: TGTGCCAGCAGCATCACAGGGGAGGAGACCCAGTACTTC. Supplemented by reference TRBV7-3 and TRBJ2-5, the full variable domain reads GAGVSQTPSNKVTEKGKYVELRCDPISGHTALYWYRQSLGQGPEFLIYFQGTGAADDSGLPNDRFFAVRPEGSVSTLKIQRTERGDSAVYLCASSITGEETQYFGPGTRLLVL.

This sequence joins TRBV11-3 and TRBJ1-2; tentatively, D is TRBD1 (6 bases). The CDR3 runs 12 residues. With 5 bases removed from V and 7 bases from J, the gap between germline ends came to 11 bases. Germline CDR1 SGHNT, CDR2 YENEEA. CDR3 sequence (DNA): TGTGCCAGCAGCAACACAGGGTTTGGCTACACCTTC. This translates into CASSNTGFGYTF.

J is TRBJ1-6 and V is TRBV7-2; D remains unclear. CDR1 and CDR2 from the germline V gene are SGHTA and FQGNSA. The CDR3 sequence is 12 residues long. V lost 8 bases and J lost 10, with 12 bases in between. The CDR3 sequence: CASSAVGSPLHF. CDR3 sequence (DNA): TGTGCCAGCTCGGCGGTCGGGTCACCCCTCCACTTT.

The chain employs TRBV28 and TRBJ1-2, with 7 bases identical to TRBD1. Trimming took 6 bases from V and 8 from J; bases not matched to a gene: 12. Germline V lookup: CDR1 MDHEN, CDR2 SYDVKM. The CDR3 totals 14 residues. This chain's CDR3 is CASRDTRTGQGYTF. CDR3 DNA sequence: TGTGCCAGCAGGGACACCCGGACAGGACAAGGCTACACCTTC.

The gene calls are TRBV12-5 and TRBJ1-3, with D uncertain. CDR1 is LGHNT, CDR2 FRNRAP, per germline. The CDR3 totals 12 residues. V gave up 7 bases and J gave up 0 bases, with 4 bases separating them. The CDR3 nucleotides read TGTGCTAGTGCCCCCTCTGGAAACACCATATATTTT. Translating it yields CASAPSGNTIYF.

The V and J genes are TRBV5-1 and TRBJ2-7; D not certain. Germline V gives CDR1 SGHRS, CDR2 YFSETQ. The ends were cut back, 5 bases at V and 5 bases at J, with 14 bases in the middle. This CDR3 has 13 residues. The CDR3 DNA reads TGCGCCAGCAGGAACTTGGGGTCTAACGAGCAGTACTTC. Amino acid sequence: CASRNLGSNEQYF.

The V and J genes are TRBV6-5 and TRBJ1-2, with D possibly TRBD1 on 5 matching bases. The CDR3 consists of 16 residues. V was shortened by 1 base and J by 7 bases, with 19 bases between the two germline ends. Germline CDR1 is MNHEY and CDR2 is SVGAGI. The CDR3 DNA sequence: TGTGCCAGCAGTTACTTATCTGCAGGGACTATGCGTGGCTACACCTTC. Its protein is CASSYLSAGTMRGYTF.

The CDR3 loop is CASRVNTEAFF. The CDR3 region has the DNA TGTGCCAGCAGGGTGAACACTGAAGCTTTCTTT. The gene calls are TRBV28 and TRBJ1-1; no clear D gene. This CDR3 has 11 residues. V was pared by 6 bases and J by 0 bases, with 2 bases between. Germline V gene sequence: CDR1 MDHEN, CDR2 SYDVKM.

The chain carries TRBV7-8 and TRBJ2-5, with 13 bases fitting TRBD2. Germline-derived CDR1 and CDR2 are SGHVS and FQNEAQ. The CDR3 totals 16 residues. V lost 4 bases, J lost 5 bases, and 7 bases stayed unmatched. CDR3 region: CASSSAGTSGVETQYF. CDR3 bases: TGTGCCAGCAGCTCGGCCGGGACTAGCGGGGTTGAGACCCAGTACTTC.

The chain carries TRBV12-3 or TRBV12-4 and TRBJ1-1, with D possibly matching TRBD1 (5 bases). Trimming took off 7 bases at V and 3 bases at J, with 12 bases between the two ends. This CDR3 comprises 13 residues. CDR3 in DNA: TGTGCCAGCACCTTAGGGGACTACACTGAAGCTTTCTTT. This codes for CASTLGDYTEAFF.

This rearrangement joins TRBV11-3 to TRBJ1-5, with D tentatively TRBD1 (6 bases). V gave up 5 bases and J gave up 7 bases, with 15 bases separating them. CDR1 is SGHNT and CDR2 is YENEEA in the germline V gene. The CDR3 runs 14 residues. The CDR3 nucleotides read TGTGCCAGCAGCCGAGGGGGGGGCACCCAGCCCCAGCATTTT. It codes for CASSRGGGTQPQHF.

CDR3 amino acids: CASSDSQGYSNQPQHF. In DNA, the CDR3 is TGCGCCAGCAGTGACTCGCAGGGCTATAGCAATCAGCCCCAGCATTTT. The chain employs TRBV10-1 and TRBJ1-5, with a tentative D call TRBD1 (5 bases). V lost 3 bases and J lost 0, with 12 bases in between. Germline values: CDR1 WNHNN, CDR2 SYGVQD (reference sequence). This CDR3 has 16 amino acids.

This clone was detected only a few times. V is TRBV7-8 and J is TRBJ2-1; 9 bases align to TRBD1. The CDR3 runs to 15 residues. The V gene end was trimmed by 5 bases and the J gene end by 7 bases; junction bases not matched to a gene: 9. The germline CDR1 and CDR2 sequences are SGHVS and FQNEAQ. The CDR3 nucleotides read TGTGCCAGCAGCCTCGGGTTGGGACAGGGAAATGAGCAGTTCTTC. This encodes CASSLGLGQGNEQFF.

V is TRBV2 and J is TRBJ2-1, with D perhaps matching TRBD1 (5 bases). CDR3 size: 15 residues. Trimming removed 2 bases at V and 0 bases at J, with 8 bases between. From germline, CDR1 is SNHLY and CDR2 FYNNEI. The CDR3 sequence: CASSERQNSYNEQFF. CDR3 in DNA: TGTGCCAGCAGTGAACGACAGAACTCCTACAATGAGCAGTTCTTC.